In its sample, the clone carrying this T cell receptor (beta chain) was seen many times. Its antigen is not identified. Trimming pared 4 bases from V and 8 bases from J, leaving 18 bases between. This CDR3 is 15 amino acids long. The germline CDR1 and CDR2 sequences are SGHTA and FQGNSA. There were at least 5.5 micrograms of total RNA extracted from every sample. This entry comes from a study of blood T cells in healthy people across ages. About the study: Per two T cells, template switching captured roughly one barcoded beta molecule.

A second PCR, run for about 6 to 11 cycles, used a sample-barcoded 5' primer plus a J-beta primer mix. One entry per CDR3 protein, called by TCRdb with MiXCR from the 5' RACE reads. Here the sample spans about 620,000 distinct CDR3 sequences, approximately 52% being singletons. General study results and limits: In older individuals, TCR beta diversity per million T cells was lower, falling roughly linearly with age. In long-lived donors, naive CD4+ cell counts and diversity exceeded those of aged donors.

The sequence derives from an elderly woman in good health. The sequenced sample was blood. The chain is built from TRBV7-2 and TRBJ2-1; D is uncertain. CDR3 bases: TGTGCCAGCAGCTGGCCGGACCTGCGGATCGATGAGCAGTTCTTC. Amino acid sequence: CASSWPDLRIDEQFF. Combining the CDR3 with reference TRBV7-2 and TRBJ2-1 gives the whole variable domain GAGVSQSPSNKVTEKGKDVELRCDPISGHTALYWYRQSLGQGLEFLIYFQGNSAPDKSGLPSDRFSAERTGGSVSTLTIQRTQQEDSAVYLCASSWPDLRIDEQFFGPGTRLTVL.